The T cell receptor (beta chain) under discussion was sequenced for a study of blood T cell repertoires in COVID-19. Study overall: Samples of COVID-19 (acute and convalescent) were obtained from the United States, Italy and Spain. T cells, B-cell-depleted T cells, or PBMCs supplied cDNA or gDNA.

Per the original methods: Nucleated cell number was recorded as an estimate derived from reference gene primer amplification. The repertoire was sequenced with immunoSEQ multiplex PCR; TCRdb's copy has only in-frame clones and lacks some. V, J and clone size derive from that table, while D and trimming were established from the DNA sequence. The table includes about 66,000 clones, roughly nine tenths detected once. Trimming pared 2 bases from V and 5 bases from J, leaving 16 bases between. The V gene's germline CDR1 is KGHSH and CDR2 LQKENI. This CDR3 has 16 amino acids. Sequencing input: peripheral blood. The receptor was isolated from a human donor in a cohort sampled during active COVID-19. V is TRBV18 and J is TRBJ2-1; D perhaps matches TRBD1 (5 bases). DNA of the CDR3: TGTGCCAGCTCACCAAATGGACACCTCGCTAACAATGAGCAGTTCTTC. Residues: CASSPNGHLANNEQFF.